This T cell receptor beta chain comes out of a study of blood T cell repertoires in COVID-19. Study as a whole: Both acute and convalescent COVID-19 samples were obtained from the United States, Italy and Spain.

Sequenced by immunoSEQ multiplex PCR; TCRdb stores in-frame clones only, minus some. This table has about 500,000 clones, 75% to 90% appearing once. As for this clone: One end of the junction does not line up with germline, which may come from a read error.

Study members were between roughly 18 and 89 years old and lived in 24 US regions. Donors of Cohort 3 who recovered were those that had two negative PCRs, clearance, or symptom resolution. Germline CDR1 MGHDK, CDR2 SYGVNS. The CDR3 is made up of 17 amino acids. The chain couples TRBV25-1 to TRBJ2-3; no clear D gene. Sequenced material: PBMCs or T cells enriched from blood (not recorded which). This receptor was taken from a woman aged 18 to 35 who had recovered from COVID-19. This CDR3 reads CASGEATAFDLTDTQYF. CDR3 in DNA: TGTGCCAGCGGTGAGGCTACAGCATTTGACCTCACAGATACGCAGTATTTT.